A single sample is the source of the 20 T cell receptor beta chains below, sequenced in a study of human T cells and chemical hapten exposure. TCRdb analysed the RACE reads with MiXCR anew, one entry per CDR3 protein. Counted here are some 99,000 distinct CDR3 sequences, more than 7% occurring once; the ten biggest clones make up 3.1%. Indicated time point: patch test 2, 6 weeks after DPC sensitization. As for treatment: therapeutic diphenylcyclopropenone sensitization with weekly scalp DPC. The source was whole blood, collected in connection with sensitization to the hapten diphenylcyclopropenone (DPC). The source is a middle-aged woman with alopecia areata. Some clones in this sample may be carry-over from other donors' samples.

In its sample, this clonotype was seen a few times. The chain combines TRBV30 with TRBJ2-7; 7 bases line up with TRBD2. The V gene end was trimmed by 3 bases and the J gene end by 3 bases; junction bases not matched to a gene: 5. CDR1 and CDR2 (germline): GTSNPN, SVGIG (reference sequence). The CDR3 is 13 residues long. CDR3 bases: TGTGCCTGGAGCCGGGGGGATCTCTACGAGCAGTACTTC. It specifies CAWSRGDLYEQYF. Full variable domain (outside the CDR3, taken from reference TRBV30 and TRBJ2-7): SQTIHQWPATLVQPVGSPLSLECTVEGTSNPNLYWYRQAAGRGLQLLFYSVGIGQISSEVPQNLSASRPQDRQFILSSKKLLLSDSGFYLCAWSRGDLYEQYFGPGTRLTVT.

This clonotype was seen repeatedly, ten times or more. The chain recombines TRBV6-2 or TRBV6-3 with TRBJ1-1, with no clear D. Germline-derived CDR1 and CDR2 are MNHEY and SVGEGT. V lost 0 bases, J lost 1 base, and 12 bases lay in between. CDR3 size: 16 residues. This CDR3 is CASSYSRVTRNTEAFF. The CDR3 DNA reads as TGTGCCAGCAGTTACTCGAGGGTCACCCGGAACACTGAAGCTTTCTTT.

The sample holds many counts of this clonotype. V usage is TRBV6-5 and J usage is TRBJ1-5; the D gene is possibly TRBD1 (5 bases). Looked up from germline, CDR1 is MNHEY and CDR2 is SVGAGI. Trimming stripped 2 bases from V and 2 bases from J, with 25 bases between. The CDR3 runs 20 residues. The CDR3 loop reads CASSYTHRTWRAEGNQPQHF. The CDR3 DNA follows: TGTGCCAGCAGTTACACACACAGGACGTGGAGGGCGGAGGGCAATCAGCCCCAGCATTTT.

The genes are TRBV6-2 or TRBV6-3 and TRBJ1-1; no definite D call. This CDR3 has 14 residues. The germline gives CDR1 MNHEY, CDR2 SVGEGT. The V gene lost 2 bases and the J gene lost 1 base, with 8 bases spanning the gap. The CDR3 region has the DNA TGTGCCAGCAGTTACAGGGAAGCGAACACTGAAGCTTTCTTT. Its translation: CASSYREANTEAFF.

This clonotype appeared a single time. The chain employs TRBV4-3 and TRBJ2-5; possible D gene TRBD2, 7 bases. Trimming removed 3 bases at V and 5 bases at J, with 13 bases between. CDR1 is LGHNA, CDR2 YSLEER, per germline. This CDR3 is built from 14 residues. The CDR3 DNA reads as TGCGCCAGCAGCCAGGGGGGGGCTGATGAGACCCAGTACTTC. This translates into CASSQGGADETQYF.

This clonotype was counted at least ten times. The chain carries TRBV18 and TRBJ2-2; D possibly corresponds to TRBD1 (6 bases). The CDR3 covers 14 residues. From germline, CDR1 is KGHSH and CDR2 LQKENI. The germline V and J ends were trimmed by 6 bases and 5 bases, with 13 bases remaining between them. The CDR3 nucleotides are TGTGCCAGCTCCCCCCCAGGGGAAACCGGGGAGCTGTTTTTT. Translation gives CASSPPGETGELFF. The full variable domain, in which reference TRBV18 and TRBJ2-2 provide the parts outside the CDR3, is NAGVMQNPRHLVRRRGQEARLRCSPMKGHSHVYWYRQLPEEGLKFMVYLQKENIIDESGMPKERFSAEFPKEGPSILRIQQVVRGDSAAYFCASSPPGETGELFFGEGSRLTVL.

In its sample, this clonotype was seen a few times. The chain couples TRBV12-3 or TRBV12-4 to TRBJ1-2; TRBD1 matches 7 bases. With V trimmed by 10 bases and J by 5 bases, 7 bases remained unmatched. The CDR3 has 12 amino acids. The chain's CDR3 is CATKQGEYGYTF. In DNA, the CDR3 is TGTGCCACCAAGCAGGGGGAGTATGGCTACACCTTC.

This clonotype was counted only a few times. The chain is built from TRBV7-6 and TRBJ2-7; 10 bases map to TRBD1. The CDR3 length is 15 residues. In germline, CDR1 is SGHVS, CDR2 FNYEAQ. V lost 1 base and J lost 0; bases outside the gene matches: 0. The CDR3 loop is CASSLGDRGSYEQYF. The DNA for the CDR3 is TGTGCCAGCAGCTTAGGGGACAGGGGCTCCTACGAGCAGTACTTC.

The V call is TRBV4-3, the J call TRBJ1-6; maybe TRBD1 (5 bases). Trimming removed 0 bases from V and 7 bases from J, with 16 bases in between. Germline lookup yields CDR1 LGHNA and CDR2 YSLEER. CDR3 length: 17 residues. CDR3 sequence: CASSQELRQGPNSPLHF. CDR3 bases: TGCGCCAGCAGCCAAGAATTACGCCAGGGCCCGAATTCACCCCTCCACTTT.

The rearrangement joins TRBV20-1 to TRBJ2-5; the D gene is possibly TRBD1 (5 bases). The germline CDR1 and CDR2 sequences are DFQATT and SNEGSKA (reference sequence). The CDR3 is made up of 11 amino acids. The CDR3 sequence: CSLGRQGTQYF. DNA of the CDR3: TGCAGCCTAGGGCGCCAGGGGACCCAGTACTTC.

This clonotype showed up many times. The chain couples TRBV6-2 or TRBV6-3 to TRBJ2-5; 7 nucleotides line up with TRBD1. Germline V lookup: CDR1 MNHEY, CDR2 SVGEGT. This CDR3 is 17 amino acids long. The V and J ends lost 3 bases and 0 bases, in that order; junction bases with no gene match: 10. In DNA form, the CDR3 reads TGTGCCAGCAGTTATGACACCGGGACAGCTTACCAAGAGACCCAGTACTTC. Amino acid sequence: CASSYDTGTAYQETQYF.

The chain employs TRBV6-2 or TRBV6-3 and TRBJ2-7; a possible D gene is TRBD2 (6 bases). The CDR3 is 12 residues long. Germline V gives CDR1 MNHEY, CDR2 SVGEGT. V was cut by 10 bases and J by 2 bases, with 12 bases left in between. The CDR3 DNA is TGTGCCACTGGGACTCTTACCTACGAGCAGTACTTC. This translates into CATGTLTYEQYF.

The chain employs TRBV6-2 or TRBV6-3 and TRBJ1-2; D call uncertain. CDR3 size: 12 residues. Per germline, CDR1 MNHEY and CDR2 SVGEGT. The V and J ends lost 2 bases and 4 bases respectively, with 5 bases between them. The CDR3 loop reads CASSYPTYGYTF. CDR3 DNA sequence: TGTGCCAGCAGTTACCCTACCTATGGCTACACCTTC.

This clonotype has just a few counts. The rearrangement joins TRBV7-9 to TRBJ1-1, with a tentative D call TRBD1 (6 bases). Germline values: CDR1 SEHNR, CDR2 FQNEAQ (reference sequence). V lost 11 bases to trimming and J lost 0 bases, with 13 bases between them. The length of the CDR3 is 13 residues. For the CDR3, the DNA is TGTGCCTCCAACAGGGCGGTGAACACTGAAGCTTTCTTT. Its translation: CASNRAVNTEAFF.

This clonotype occurred many times. V usage is TRBV2 and J usage is TRBJ2-6; no firm D call. V was cut by 6 bases and J by 2 bases, with 11 bases left in between. Germline V gene lookup returns CDR1 SNHLY and CDR2 FYNNEI. The CDR3 extends over 15 amino acids. The CDR3 DNA is TGTGCCAGCAGACCCGACATGACTGGGGCCAACGTCCTGACTTTC. It encodes CASRPDMTGANVLTF.

This clonotype has more than one count but fewer than ten. J is TRBJ2-5 and V is TRBV5-1; D gene unclear. V shed 2 bases and J shed 5 bases, with 19 bases lying between them. This CDR3 contains 16 residues. Germline-derived CDR1 and CDR2 are SGHRS and YFSETQ. The CDR3 spells CASSFGNSKVQETQYF. The CDR3 DNA is TGCGCCAGCAGCTTTGGAAACTCTAAAGTCCAGGAGACCCAGTACTTC. Full variable domain (missing parts from reference TRBV5-1 and TRBJ2-5): KAGVTQTPRYLIKTRGQQVTLSCSPISGHRSVSWYQQTPGQGLQFLFEYFSETQRNKGNFPGRFSGRQFSNSRSEMNVSTLELGDSALYLCASSFGNSKVQETQYFGPGTRLLVL.

The V and J genes are TRBV12-3 or TRBV12-4 and TRBJ2-6; perhaps TRBD1 as D (5 bases). There are 18 residues in the CDR3. V was shortened by 7 bases and J by 0 bases, with 19 bases between the two germline ends. CDR3 loop: CASTSPGRAHSGANVLTF. The DNA of the CDR3 is TGTGCCAGCACTTCCCCCGGCAGGGCCCACTCTGGGGCCAACGTCCTGACTTTC.

The chain links TRBV6-5 to TRBJ2-7; possibly TRBD1 for D (5 bases). The CDR3 totals 12 residues. In germline, CDR1 is MNHEY, CDR2 SVGAGI. Trimming removed 6 bases at V and 5 bases at J, with 11 bases between. CDR3: CASSRQGHEQYF. The CDR3 DNA reads as TGTGCCAGCAGCCGCCAGGGCCACGAGCAGTACTTC.

The chain links TRBV29-1 to TRBJ2-2, with D possibly being TRBD2 (5 bases). The CDR3 totals 14 residues. V dropped 4 bases and J dropped 4 bases, with 13 bases sitting between them. In germline, CDR1 is SQVTM, CDR2 ANQGSEA. The CDR3 protein is CSVGLLAGTGELFF. The CDR3 DNA sequence: TGCAGCGTTGGTCTTCTTGCGGGCACCGGGGAGCTGTTTTTT.

This clonotype was detected ten times or more. The chain joins TRBV6-4 to TRBJ2-7; TRBD1 agrees at 7 bases. Germline V gene lookup returns CDR1 MRHNA and CDR2 SNTAGT. With V trimmed by 7 bases and J by 2 bases, 11 bases remained unmatched. CDR3 length: 15 residues. The CDR3, as DNA: TGTGCCAGCAACTCAGGACAGGCAATTACCTACGAGCAGTACTTC. This sequence encodes CASNSGQAITYEQYF.